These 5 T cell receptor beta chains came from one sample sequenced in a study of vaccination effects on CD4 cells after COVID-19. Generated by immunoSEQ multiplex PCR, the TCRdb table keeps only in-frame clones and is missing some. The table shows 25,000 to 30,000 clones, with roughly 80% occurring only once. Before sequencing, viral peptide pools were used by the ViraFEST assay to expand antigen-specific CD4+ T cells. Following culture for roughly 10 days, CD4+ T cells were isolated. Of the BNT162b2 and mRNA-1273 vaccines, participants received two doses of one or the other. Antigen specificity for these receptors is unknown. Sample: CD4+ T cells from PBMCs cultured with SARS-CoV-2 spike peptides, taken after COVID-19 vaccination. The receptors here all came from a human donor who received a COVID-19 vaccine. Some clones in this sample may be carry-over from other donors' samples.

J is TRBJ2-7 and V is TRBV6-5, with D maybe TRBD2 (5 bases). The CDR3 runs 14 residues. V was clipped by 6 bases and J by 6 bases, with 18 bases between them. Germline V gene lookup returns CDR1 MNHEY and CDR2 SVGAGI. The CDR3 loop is CASRPRTVSGEQYV. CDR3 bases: TGTGCCAGCAGACCCCGGACTGTATCAGGCGAGCAGTACGTC.

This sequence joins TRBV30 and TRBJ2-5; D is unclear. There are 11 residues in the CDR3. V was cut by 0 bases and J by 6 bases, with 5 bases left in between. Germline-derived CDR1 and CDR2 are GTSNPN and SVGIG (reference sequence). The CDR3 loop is CAWSVQKTQYF. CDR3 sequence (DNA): TGTGCCTGGAGTGTACAGAAGACCCAGTACTTC.

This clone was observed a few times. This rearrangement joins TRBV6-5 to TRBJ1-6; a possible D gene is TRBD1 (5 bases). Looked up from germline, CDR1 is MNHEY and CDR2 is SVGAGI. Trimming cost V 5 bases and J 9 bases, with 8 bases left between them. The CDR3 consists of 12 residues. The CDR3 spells CASSPGSSPLHF. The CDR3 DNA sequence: TGTGCCAGCAGTCCAGGGAGTTCACCCCTCCACTTT.

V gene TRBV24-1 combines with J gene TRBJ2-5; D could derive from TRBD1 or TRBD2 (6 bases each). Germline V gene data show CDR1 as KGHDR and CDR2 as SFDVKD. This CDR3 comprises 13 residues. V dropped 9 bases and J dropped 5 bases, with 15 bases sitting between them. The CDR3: CATRRGEKETQYF. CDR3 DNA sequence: TGTGCCACCCGTAGGGGGGAGAAGGAGACCCAGTACTTC.

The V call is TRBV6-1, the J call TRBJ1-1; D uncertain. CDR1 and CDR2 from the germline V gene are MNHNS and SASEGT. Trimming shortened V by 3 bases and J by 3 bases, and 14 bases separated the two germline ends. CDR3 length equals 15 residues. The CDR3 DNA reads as TGTGCCAGCAGTGAGAGACAACCCGCCTACACTGAAGCTTTCTTT. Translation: CASSERQPAYTEAFF.